The 22 T cell receptor beta chains presented below share a single source sample, sequenced in a study of regulatory T cells in long-lasting Graves disease. The time point here: newly diagnosed GD, antithyroid drugs for less than 3 months. After RNA was extracted from PBMCs, the TCR library was made from it. The TCR beta library used iRepertoire HTBI primers with Arm-PCR amplification of CDR3. TCRdb redid the calling of the multiplex PCR reads with MiXCR, one entry per CDR3 protein. The sample contains 250,000 or so distinct CDR3 sequences, around 21% of which appear only once. The sample here was peripheral blood mononuclear cells (PBMCs), taken at new diagnosis, from a patient treated with antithyroid drugs. The origin of the receptors is a female donor with Graves disease.

In its sample, this clonotype was seen many times. The DNA of the CDR3 is TGTGCCAGCAGCTTGTCGGGGGTCGTCTCCTACGAGCAGTACTTC. Translated, it gives CASSLSGVVSYEQYF. V and J are TRBV7-2 and TRBJ2-7, with D possibly TRBD2 on 6 matching bases. CDR3 length equals 15 residues. In germline, CDR1 is SGHTA, CDR2 FQGNSA. The ends were cut back, 3 bases at V and 0 bases at J, with 12 bases in the middle.

The chain recombines TRBV6-1 with TRBJ2-1; 7 nucleotides align to TRBD2. V dropped 6 bases and J dropped 7; count of bases not matched to a gene: 15. Germline V gene sequence: CDR1 MNHNS, CDR2 SASEGT. This CDR3 is 16 amino acids long. This chain's CDR3 is CASSASRAGEGNEQFF. The CDR3 nucleotides read TGTGCCAGCAGCGCCTCCCGGGCGGGAGAGGGGAATGAGCAGTTCTTC.

Many counts were recorded for this clonotype. The genes are TRBV20-1 and TRBJ2-2; D is unclear. The CDR3 extends over 15 amino acids. Germline V CDR1 and CDR2: DFQATT, SNEGSKA (reference sequence). Trimming pared 1 base from V and 0 bases from J, leaving 9 bases between. CDR3 nucleotides: TGCAGTGCTAGAGTGGGGTCAGCGAACACCGGGGAGCTGTTTTTT. As protein: CSARVGSANTGELFF.

The rearrangement joins TRBV11-2 to TRBJ2-1; no reliable D call. The CDR3 sequence is 14 residues long. Germline loops: CDR1 SGHAT, CDR2 FQNNGV. V lost 1 base and J lost 5, with 9 bases in between. The CDR3 spells CASSLVSAHNEQFF. Written as DNA, the CDR3 is TGTGCCAGCAGCTTAGTCTCAGCCCACAATGAGCAGTTCTTC.

This clonotype was counted ten times or more. This chain links TRBV30 with TRBJ1-5, with 7 bases lining up with TRBD1. Germline values: CDR1 GTSNPN, CDR2 SVGIG (reference sequence). CDR3 length: 14 amino acids. V shed 3 bases and J 3 bases; nucleotides not matched to a gene: 5. In nucleotides, the CDR3 is TGTGCCTGGAGAGAGACAGGGTACAATCAGCCCCAGCATTTT. Translating it yields CAWRETGYNQPQHF.

This clonotype was picked up many times. V gene TRBV7-8 combines with J gene TRBJ2-1; 14 positions match TRBD2. CDR1 and CDR2 from the germline V gene are SGHVS and FQNEAQ. Unmatched junction bases numbered 8, after V lost 5 bases and J lost 14 bases. The length of the CDR3 is 14 residues. The CDR3 bases are TGTGCCAGCAGCCCCAGACTAGCGGGAGGGCCGGAGTTCTTC. It is translated as CASSPRLAGGPEFF.

The gene calls are TRBV20-1 and TRBJ2-7; D unclear. The CDR3 loop spans 14 amino acids. Germline V gene data show CDR1 as DFQATT and CDR2 as SNEGSKA (reference sequence). Trimming shortened V by 3 bases and J by 3 bases, and 15 bases separated the two germline ends. As DNA, the CDR3 is TGCAGTGCTAGGGCCCCCGATTTCAGCTACGAGCAGTACTTC. It specifies CSARAPDFSYEQYF.

This clonotype has a count of ten or more. The CDR3: CASTAGGFDEQYF. The CDR3 DNA is TGTGCCAGTACAGCGGGGGGGTTCGACGAGCAGTACTTC. The chain is built from TRBV19 and TRBJ2-7; TRBD2 agrees at 10 bases. Germline V gene data show CDR1 as LNHDA and CDR2 as SQIVND (reference sequence). V dropped 7 bases and J dropped 5; count of bases not matched to a gene: 5. This CDR3 is 13 amino acids long.

Ten or more counts support this clonotype. V usage is TRBV19 and J usage is TRBJ2-2, with 8 bases that match TRBD2. This CDR3 comprises 16 residues. Trimming took 7 bases from V and 5 from J; bases not matched to a gene: 12. CDR1 is LNHDA, CDR2 SQIVND, per germline (reference sequence). This CDR3 is CASTGISAGETGELFF. The CDR3 DNA is TGTGCCAGTACCGGAATCTCAGCGGGAGAAACCGGGGAGCTGTTTTTT.

Regarding this clonotype: This likely stems from a read error, as it lies one base from a far larger clone. The rearrangement uses TRBV2 and TRBJ2-5, with 8 bases that match TRBD1. The CDR3 length is 13 residues. V dropped 5 bases and J dropped 9; count of bases not matched to a gene: 8. Germline CDR1 SNHLY, CDR2 FYNNEI. For the CDR3, the DNA is TGTGCCAGCAGTTACGCGACAGGGGAGGCCCAGTACTTC. This codes for CASSYATGEAQYF.

The V gene is TRBV19, the J gene TRBJ2-4; D is uncertain. The V gene lost 5 bases and the J gene lost 3 bases, with 17 bases spanning the gap. CDR1 and CDR2 from the germline V gene are LNHDA and SQIVND (reference sequence). The CDR3 totals 16 residues. CDR3 in amino acids: CASSPRGLGVKNIQYF. The CDR3 nucleotides read TGTGCCAGTAGTCCCCGAGGCCTTGGAGTCAAAAACATTCAGTACTTC.

The sample holds many counts of this clonotype. This chain joins TRBV20-1 and TRBJ2-5, with 10 bases matching TRBD1. The length of the CDR3 is 13 residues. Trimming at V came to 5 bases and at J to 5 bases, leaving 5 bases not matched to a gene. The germline V gene has CDR1 DFQATT and CDR2 SNEGSKA (reference sequence). The CDR3 loop is CSARTGGYETQYF. The CDR3 DNA sequence: TGCAGTGCTCGGACAGGGGGGTATGAGACCCAGTACTTC.

There are many counts of this clonotype. The chain carries TRBV20-1 and TRBJ2-7; D possibly uses TRBD1 or TRBD2 (5 bases each). In germline, CDR1 is DFQATT, CDR2 SNEGSKA (reference sequence). Trimming left V 5 bases short and J 2 bases short, with 16 bases between. The CDR3 is 14 residues long. The CDR3 region has the DNA TGCAGTGCTTCACGGGGCGACCCACCCTACGAGCAGTACTTC. Its translation: CSASRGDPPYEQYF.

This clonotype was found many times. In nucleotides, the CDR3 is TGTGCCAGCAGCCAGGACAGGGGGGGGATTATGAACACTGAAGCTTTCTTT. Encoded protein: CASSQDRGGIMNTEAFF. The chain recombines TRBV27 with TRBJ1-1; 10 bases fit TRBD1. CDR1 and CDR2 (germline): MNHEY, SMNVEV (reference sequence). The V gene end was trimmed by 6 bases and the J gene end by 0 bases; junction bases not matched to a gene: 10. The CDR3 spans 17 residues.

The chain combines TRBV3-1 with TRBJ2-3; 12 nucleotides line up with TRBD2. Germline V gene sequence: CDR1 LGHDT, CDR2 YNNKEL (reference sequence). The V segment lost 4 bases and the J segment 2 bases; nucleotides outside the gene matches: 4. This CDR3 contains 16 residues. The CDR3 loop reads CASSRLAGVSTDTQYF. The CDR3 DNA reads as TGTGCCAGCAGCCGACTAGCGGGAGTGTCCACAGATACGCAGTATTTT.

This clonotype has a handful of counts. Written as DNA, the CDR3 is TGTGCCAGCAGCGGAACTAGCGGGGGGCTTGGGAATGAGCAGTTCTTC. Its protein is CASSGTSGGLGNEQFF. The rearrangement uses TRBV5-4 and TRBJ2-1; 12 bases line up with TRBD2. The CDR3 is 16 amino acids. V gave up 4 bases and J gave up 7 bases; unmatched junction bases: 9. Germline CDR1 is SGHNT and CDR2 is YYREEE (reference sequence).

In this sample, this clonotype turned up a few times. This chain joins TRBV29-1 and TRBJ1-2; a weak D match, TRBD1 (5 bases). The CDR3 is 12 residues long. V gave up 2 bases and J gave up 5 bases, with 9 bases separating them. Per germline, CDR1 SQVTM and CDR2 ANQGSEA. Here the CDR3 DNA reads TGCAGCGTTGAACTGGGGGGGTATGGCTACACCTTC. Translating it yields CSVELGGYGYTF.

This clonotype was counted at least ten times. This chain uses TRBV11-2 with TRBJ2-2; D might be TRBD1 (6 bases). CDR3 length: 15 amino acids. CDR1 is SGHAT, CDR2 FQNNGV, per germline. V was cut by 5 bases and J by 4 bases, with 14 bases left in between. CDR3 nucleotide sequence: TGTGCCAGCAGCCCGTTGACAGGTTCCACCGGGGAGCTGTTTTTT. Translated, it gives CASSPLTGSTGELFF.

This clonotype was counted at least ten times. The rearrangement uses TRBV12-5 and TRBJ2-4; D perhaps matches TRBD1 (5 bases). Between the trimmed V and J ends, which lost 7 bases and 0 bases, there was a span of 16 bases. CDR1 is LGHNT, CDR2 FRNRAP, per germline. This CDR3 comprises 16 residues. The CDR3 DNA reads as TGTGCTAGTGCCCCCGGTGGGGCCTCAGCCAAAAACATTCAGTACTTC. Encoded protein: CASAPGGASAKNIQYF.

The V and J genes are TRBV9 and TRBJ2-2; D not resolved. This CDR3 region has 14 residues. Trimming took off 1 base at V and 4 bases at J, with 8 bases between the two ends. In germline, CDR1 is SGDLS, CDR2 YYNGEE. The CDR3 DNA follows: TGTGCCAGCAGCGTATACACGGGCACCGGGGAGCTGTTTTTT. Its translation is CASSVYTGTGELFF.

V and J are TRBV4-3 and TRBJ1-1; tentatively, D is TRBD1 (6 bases). The CDR3 spans 16 residues. V dropped 4 bases and J dropped 1 base, with 16 bases sitting between them. Germline V CDR1 and CDR2: LGHNA, YSLEER. The chain's CDR3 is CASSRVGGRGNTEAFF. DNA for the CDR3: TGCGCCAGCAGCCGGGTGGGGGGGCGAGGGAACACTGAAGCTTTCTTT.

This clonotype was counted ten times or more. This chain joins TRBV11-3 and TRBJ2-1, with a tentative D call TRBD2 (5 bases). Germline CDR1 is SGHNT and CDR2 is YENEEA. V lost 3 bases and J 0 bases, leaving 12 bases between the germline ends. This CDR3 has 16 amino acids. The CDR3 DNA sequence: TGTGCCAGCAGCTTCGACACCGGGGTCTCCTACAATGAGCAGTTCTTC. Translation gives CASSFDTGVSYNEQFF.